This T cell receptor beta chain was profiled in a study of blood T cell repertoires in COVID-19. About the study: T cells, B-cell-depleted T cells, or PBMCs provided the cDNA or gDNA that served as material.

Recovered status in Cohort 3 required two negative PCRs, clearance, or symptom resolution. Original handling: Scientists estimated how many nucleated cells there were by amplifying reference gene primers. The method was immunoSEQ multiplex PCR; TCRdb's version includes in-frame clones alone and lacks a portion of them. V and J calls and clone size come straight from that table; D and trimming were deduced from the DNA. The sample consists of about 130,000 clones, roughly 87% of them appearing once. CDR1 SGHNT and CDR2 YENEEA come from the germline V gene. The CDR3 runs to 14 residues. Trimming pared 5 bases from V and 1 base from J, leaving 11 bases between.

Sequenced: PBMCs or T cells enriched from blood (not recorded which). This chain uses TRBV11-3 with TRBJ1-1; possibly TRBD1 for D (6 bases). This TCR derives from a man between 25 and 39 years old who had recovered from COVID-19. The CDR3 loop reads CASSQGQKNTEAFF. As DNA, the CDR3 is TGTGCCAGCAGCCAGGGACAAAAGAACACTGAAGCTTTCTTT.